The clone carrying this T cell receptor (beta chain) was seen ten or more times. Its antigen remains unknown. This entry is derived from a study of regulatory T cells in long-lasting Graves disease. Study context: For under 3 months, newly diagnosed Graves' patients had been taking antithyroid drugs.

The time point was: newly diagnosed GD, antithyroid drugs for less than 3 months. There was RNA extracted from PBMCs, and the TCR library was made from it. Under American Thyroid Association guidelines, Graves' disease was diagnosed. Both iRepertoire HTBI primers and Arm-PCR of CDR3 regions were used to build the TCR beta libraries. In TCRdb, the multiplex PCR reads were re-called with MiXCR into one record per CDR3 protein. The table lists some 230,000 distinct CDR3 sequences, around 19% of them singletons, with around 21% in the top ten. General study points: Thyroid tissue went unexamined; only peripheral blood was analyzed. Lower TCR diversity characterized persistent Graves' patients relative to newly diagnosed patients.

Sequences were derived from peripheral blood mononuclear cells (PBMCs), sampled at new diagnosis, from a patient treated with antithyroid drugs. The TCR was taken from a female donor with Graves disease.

CDR3 in DNA: TGTGCCAGCACCGCGGCAAATTCACCCCTCCACTTT. Its protein is CASTAANSPLHF. The chain couples TRBV28 to TRBJ1-6, with no clear D. V lost 7 bases and J lost 7, with 8 bases in between. Germline V gene data show CDR1 as MDHEN and CDR2 as SYDVKM. There are 12 residues in the CDR3.